One sample yielded the 25 T cell receptor beta chains listed below, sequenced in a study of T-cell memory formation after mild COVID-19. MiXCR, applied by TCRdb to the 5' RACE reads, yields one record per CDR3 protein. The data contain about 350,000 distinct CDR3 sequences, approximately 15% of them seen just once; the ten biggest clones take up about a fifth. The material sequenced was PBMCs or a T cell subset sorted from them (not recorded which). The receptors derive from a man aged 18 to 29 who had mild COVID-19 (a few samples of this study predate the infection). Cell type and time point are not known.

The chain's CDR3 is CASRNPGLDTEAFF. The CDR3 DNA sequence: TGTGCCAGTAGGAACCCAGGGTTGGACACTGAAGCTTTCTTT. This chain connects TRBV19 to TRBJ1-1; D possibly corresponds to TRBD1 (5 bases). V lost 6 bases, J lost 3 bases, and 14 bases lay in between. In germline, CDR1 is LNHDA, CDR2 SQIVND (reference sequence). The CDR3 has 14 amino acids.

This clonotype occurred many times. The chain couples TRBV20-1 to TRBJ2-7; a weak D match, TRBD1 (6 bases). Germline V gene sequence: CDR1 DFQATT, CDR2 SNEGSKA (reference sequence). The ends were cut back, 0 bases at V and 6 bases at J, with 18 bases in the middle. This CDR3 has 15 residues. The CDR3 DNA reads TGCAGTGCTAGAGATCCTTCAGGGGTTTGGGCCGAGCAGTACTTC. Translating it yields CSARDPSGVWAEQYF.

Only a few counts were recorded for this clonotype. The genes are TRBV6-5 and TRBJ1-1; 7 positions agree with TRBD1. The germline V gene has CDR1 MNHEY and CDR2 SVGAGI. Unmatched junction bases numbered 7, after V lost 5 bases and J lost 4 bases. CDR3 length: 14 amino acids. CDR3 region: CASSPGQASTEAFF. The CDR3 nucleotides are TGTGCCAGCAGTCCCGGACAGGCTAGCACTGAAGCTTTCTTT.

This clonotype occurred many times. The chain has TRBV7-9 and TRBJ2-7; D is unclear. Per germline, CDR1 SEHNR and CDR2 FQNEAQ (reference sequence). CDR3 length: 11 residues. Trimming took off 3 bases at V and 5 bases at J, with 5 bases between the two ends. CDR3 region: CASSFLDEQYF. As DNA, the CDR3 is TGTGCCAGCAGCTTCTTGGACGAGCAGTACTTC.

Only a few counts were recorded for this clonotype. The V call is TRBV9, the J call TRBJ2-5; TRBD1 matches at 7 bases. J was trimmed by 2 bases and V by 5 bases; bases with no gene match: 3. Germline loops: CDR1 SGDLS, CDR2 YYNGEE. The CDR3 extends over 13 amino acids. This CDR3 reads CASSMGQQETQYF. CDR3 in DNA: TGTGCCAGCAGTATGGGACAGCAAGAGACCCAGTACTTC.

This clonotype was seen a handful of times. The chain couples TRBV5-4 to TRBJ2-7, with D possibly matching TRBD1 (5 bases). The CDR3 covers 15 residues. The V and J ends lost 5 bases and 6 bases respectively, with 21 bases between them. The germline V gene has CDR1 SGHNT and CDR2 YYREEE (reference sequence). CDR3 amino acids: CASRNRRAQGGEQYF. Written as DNA, the CDR3 is TGTGCCAGCAGGAACCGCCGGGCTCAGGGCGGCGAGCAGTACTTC.

This clonotype was found a few times. CDR3 loop: CSAISPGQAKYGYTF. As DNA, the CDR3 is TGCAGTGCTATATCCCCGGGACAGGCGAAGTATGGCTACACCTTC. The J gene is TRBJ1-2, the V gene TRBV20-1; 8 nucleotides match TRBD1. Germline CDR1 is DFQATT and CDR2 is SNEGSKA (reference sequence). Trimming took 4 bases from V and 5 from J; bases not matched to a gene: 12. This CDR3 region has 15 residues.

This clonotype occurred a few times. The V and J genes are TRBV13 and TRBJ2-5; the D gene is possibly TRBD1 (6 bases). From germline, CDR1 is PRHDT and CDR2 FYEKMQ (reference sequence). V lost 4 bases to trimming and J lost 5 bases, with 17 bases between them. The CDR3 sequence is 15 residues long. The CDR3 DNA sequence: TGTGCCAGCAGCTCCCGGGCAGGGGCGCGGGAGACCCAGTACTTC. Its translation: CASSSRAGARETQYF.

This clonotype has only a few counts. The genes are TRBV6-5 and TRBJ2-7, with TRBD1 matching over 7 bases. V shed 6 bases, J shed 3 bases, and the junction held 5 bases outside the gene matches. The CDR3 is made up of 13 amino acids. The germline V gene encodes CDR1 MNHEY and CDR2 SVGAGI. In nucleotides, the CDR3 is TGTGCCAGCAGAGGGACAGCACGCTACGAGCAGTACGTC. It encodes CASRGTARYEQYV.

The J gene is TRBJ2-1, the V gene TRBV6-5; D remains ambiguous. Trimming shortened V by 0 bases and J by 5 bases, and 11 bases separated the two germline ends. The CDR3 has 15 residues. The germline V gene encodes CDR1 MNHEY and CDR2 SVGAGI. The CDR3 DNA follows: TGTGCCAGCAGTTACTCAGAACCGGGCGACAATGAGCAGTTCTTC. Residues: CASSYSEPGDNEQFF.

This clonotype has only a few counts. The J gene is TRBJ2-5, the V gene TRBV12-3 or TRBV12-4, with D uncertain. The CDR3 has 14 amino acids. Deletions cut 7 bases from V and 5 bases from J, with 17 bases between. The CDR3 sequence: CASTLQSHPETQYF. The CDR3 DNA follows: TGTGCCAGCACCCTCCAATCTCACCCGGAGACCCAGTACTTC.

The J gene is TRBJ2-7, the V gene TRBV29-1; D is ambiguous. This CDR3 spans 13 amino acids. CDR1 is SQVTM, CDR2 ANQGSEA, per germline. V lost 4 bases and J lost 0, with 10 bases in between. CDR3 loop: CSVVRPSSYEQYF. The CDR3 nucleotides are TGCAGCGTTGTCAGACCGAGCTCCTACGAGCAGTACTTC.

The chain couples TRBV6-2 or TRBV6-3 to TRBJ1-5; D is unclear. The CDR3 sequence is 14 residues long. The V gene's germline CDR1 is MNHEY and CDR2 SVGEGT. V was shortened by 0 bases and J by 3 bases, with 6 bases between the two germline ends. The CDR3: CASSYSTFNQPQHF. DNA for the CDR3: TGTGCCAGCAGTTACTCGACCTTCAATCAGCCCCAGCATTTT.

There are many counts of this clonotype. The chain joins TRBV6-1 to TRBJ2-3; D ambiguous. Germline values: CDR1 MNHNS, CDR2 SASEGT. The CDR3 has 15 residues. Trimming removed 3 bases from V and 2 bases from J, with 12 bases in between. The CDR3, as DNA: TGTGCCAGCAGTGAGCTTCATCTTACCACAGATACGCAGTATTTT. It yields the protein CASSELHLTTDTQYF.

The gene calls are TRBV12-5 and TRBJ2-7; the D gene is possibly TRBD1 (6 bases). From germline, CDR1 is LGHNT and CDR2 FRNRAP. V lost 7 bases to trimming and J lost 1 base, with 11 bases between them. The CDR3 covers 13 residues. The CDR3 reads CASALGGSYEQYF. The CDR3 region has the DNA TGTGCTAGTGCCCTAGGGGGATCCTACGAGCAGTACTTC.

The rearrangement uses TRBV5-4 and TRBJ1-1; a possible D gene is TRBD1 (6 bases). Deletions cut 10 bases from V and 1 base from J, with 14 bases between. The germline V gene has CDR1 SGHNT and CDR2 YYREEE (reference sequence). CDR3 length: 13 amino acids. The CDR3 DNA sequence: TGTGCCGTTCCACAGGGTCAGAACACTGAAGCTTTCTTT. It yields the protein CAVPQGQNTEAFF.

This clonotype came up many times. Here the CDR3 reads CASSLFLAGGGETQYF. DNA for the CDR3: TGTGCCAGCAGCTTATTCCTAGCGGGGGGCGGGGAGACCCAGTACTTC. The rearrangement joins TRBV7-2 to TRBJ2-5, with 11 bases identical to TRBD2. The CDR3 contains 16 residues. V was pared by 2 bases and J by 5 bases, with 7 bases of the junction left unmatched. The germline gives CDR1 SGHTA, CDR2 FQGNSA.

In this sample, this clonotype turned up a few times. The rearrangement uses TRBV6-5 and TRBJ2-1; D possibly corresponds to TRBD2 (6 bases). The CDR3 totals 13 residues. The V gene lost 1 base and the J gene lost 7 bases, with 8 bases spanning the gap. Per the germline V gene, CDR1 is MNHEY and CDR2 is SVGAGI. The CDR3 region is CASSYFRGNEQFF. The CDR3 bases are TGTGCCAGCAGTTACTTTCGGGGGAATGAGCAGTTCTTC.

This clonotype was observed a handful of times. J is TRBJ1-6 and V is TRBV27; 7 positions match TRBD1. The CDR3 is made up of 13 amino acids. CDR1 and CDR2 from the germline V gene are MNHEY and SMNVEV (reference sequence). With 4 bases clipped from V and 7 bases from J, the junction kept 1 base outside the gene matches. Written as DNA, the CDR3 is TGTGCCAGCAGTTCAGGGGGGAATTCACCCCTCCACTTT. Its translation is CASSSGGNSPLHF.

On this clonotype itself: One end of the junction does not line up with germline, which may come from a read error. The chain is built from TRBV24-1 and TRBJ2-1; D possibly corresponds to TRBD2 (6 bases). The CDR3 loop spans 19 amino acids. The germline gives CDR1 KGHDR, CDR2 SFDVKD. CDR3 nucleotide sequence: TGTGCCACCAGTGACCCGCGGGACGAAGTCCCCAGCTCCTACAATGAGAAGTTCTTC. Translation gives CATSDPRDEVPSSYNEKFF.

V gene TRBV20-1 combines with J gene TRBJ1-4; D remains ambiguous. The length of the CDR3 is 11 residues. Germline-derived CDR1 and CDR2 are DFQATT and SNEGSKA (reference sequence). V lost 5 bases to trimming and J lost 4 bases, with 5 bases between them. The CDR3 DNA follows: TGCAGTGCTGCCTTTAATGAAAAACTGTTTTTT. Its protein product is CSAAFNEKLFF.

This clonotype has a handful of counts. The chain combines TRBV7-2 with TRBJ2-7, with 11 bases fitting TRBD2. Germline V CDR1 and CDR2: SGHTA, FQGNSA. The CDR3 is 14 amino acids. V dropped 3 bases and J dropped 3; count of bases not matched to a gene: 1. CDR3 DNA sequence: TGTGCCAGCAGCTTGACTAGCGGGGTCTACGAGCAGTACTTC. This gives the protein CASSLTSGVYEQYF.

The table lists this clonotype with a count of one. This chain uses TRBV19 with TRBJ2-7, with D possibly matching TRBD2 (6 bases). V was trimmed by 5 bases and J by 6 bases, leaving 11 bases between them. Germline V CDR1 and CDR2: LNHDA, SQIVND (reference sequence). CDR3 length equals 12 residues. For the CDR3, the DNA is TGTGCCAGTAGTGGGAGGTCTTTCGAGCAGTACTTC. This gives the protein CASSGRSFEQYF.

This clonotype was counted only a few times. The V and J genes are TRBV6-2 or TRBV6-3 and TRBJ1-1; tentatively, D is TRBD1 (5 bases). The V gene lost 2 bases and the J gene lost 2 bases, with 12 bases spanning the gap. Germline lookup yields CDR1 MNHEY and CDR2 SVGEGT. The CDR3 totals 15 residues. The CDR3 is CASSYPRDGNTEAFF. In nucleotides, the CDR3 is TGTGCCAGCAGTTACCCCCGGGACGGTAACACTGAAGCTTTCTTT.

The chain is built from TRBV20-1 and TRBJ2-4; no clear D. Trimming removed 1 base at V and 5 bases at J, with 9 bases between. Looked up from germline, CDR1 is DFQATT and CDR2 is SNEGSKA (reference sequence). The CDR3 loop spans 13 amino acids. CDR3 in amino acids: CSARVSLENIQYF. The CDR3 DNA reads as TGCAGTGCTAGAGTCTCTTTAGAAAACATTCAGTACTTC.